The 14 T cell receptor beta chains presented below share a single source sample, sequenced in a study of patients and donors after allogeneic stem cell transplantation. Using its own MiXCR run on the RT-PCR reads, TCRdb lists one record per CDR3 protein. The table includes more than 7,500 distinct CDR3 sequences, approximately 10% detected once. Sequenced: blood, either unsorted or a sorted T cell fraction (not recorded which). These receptors came from a human donor who was either an allogeneic HSCT recipient or a stem cell or donor lymphocyte infusion donor (not recorded which). It is not recorded whose cells these are; they may come from a transplant donor.

V gene TRBV5-6 combines with J gene TRBJ2-7; TRBD1 might be the D (5 bases). The germline gives CDR1 SGHDT, CDR2 YYEEEE. Trimming shortened V by 4 bases and J by 6 bases, and 23 bases separated the two germline ends. The CDR3 consists of 16 residues. CDR3 sequence (DNA): TGTGCCAGCAGCGCCCACTCAGGGTTAATAAGGAGCGAGCAGTACTTC. This sequence encodes CASSAHSGLIRSEQYF.

This clonotype was observed many times. This sequence joins TRBV13 and TRBJ1-1; TRBD1 is a possible D gene (6 bases). The CDR3 extends over 12 amino acids. Germline V gene lookup returns CDR1 PRHDT and CDR2 FYEKMQ (reference sequence). V was cut by 5 bases and J by 7 bases, with 11 bases left in between. The CDR3 DNA reads as TGTGCCAGCAGCCTAAGGACAGTTGAAGCTTTCTTT. Translated: CASSLRTVEAFF.

The chain joins TRBV27 to TRBJ2-5; 8 nucleotides line up with TRBD2. The V gene end was trimmed by 5 bases and the J gene end by 1 base; junction bases not matched to a gene: 3. CDR3 length: 14 amino acids. CDR1 and CDR2 (germline): MNHEY, SMNVEV (reference sequence). The chain's CDR3 is CASSDRGGQETQYF. CDR3 DNA: TGTGCCAGCAGTGACCGGGGGGGCCAAGAGACCCAGTACTTC.

This clonotype was detected many times. J is TRBJ1-1 and V is TRBV29-1, with D tentatively TRBD1 (5 bases). In germline, CDR1 is SQVTM, CDR2 ANQGSEA. The CDR3 has 14 amino acids. Trimming cost V 4 bases and J 1 base, with 13 bases left between them. The CDR3 sequence is CSVVPGRPNTEAFF. In DNA, the CDR3 is TGCAGCGTTGTGCCGGGACGGCCGAACACTGAAGCTTTCTTT.

This clonotype was observed a few times. The chain employs TRBV5-1 and TRBJ1-1; possible D gene TRBD1, 6 bases. Germline V CDR1 and CDR2: SGHRS, YFSETQ. This CDR3 spans 16 amino acids. Trimming removed 5 bases at V and 0 bases at J, with 17 bases between. The CDR3 region is CASSPGVGTLNTEAFF. The CDR3 DNA reads TGCGCCAGCAGTCCAGGGGTAGGGACTTTGAACACTGAAGCTTTCTTT.

Ten or more counts support this clonotype. This chain joins TRBV12-3 or TRBV12-4 and TRBJ1-2; tentatively, D is TRBD1 (5 bases). V was cut by 2 bases and J by 4 bases, with 14 bases left in between. This CDR3 is 15 amino acids long. The CDR3 DNA reads TGTGCCAGCAGTTTAAGGCAGGGAGGGTCCTATGGCTACACCTTC. Translated, it gives CASSLRQGGSYGYTF.

This chain uses TRBV5-1 with TRBJ1-5; D remains ambiguous. The germline V gene has CDR1 SGHRS and CDR2 YFSETQ. The CDR3 covers 13 residues. V was clipped by 0 bases and J by 7 bases, with 8 bases between them. In nucleotides, the CDR3 is TGCGCCAGCAGCTTGGCCACGGGACAGCCCCAGCATTTT. The encoded protein is CASSLATGQPQHF.

This clonotype was detected ten times or more. The V and J genes are TRBV5-6 and TRBJ1-2; D might be TRBD1 (6 bases). Germline V gene data show CDR1 as SGHDT and CDR2 as YYEEEE. The CDR3 contains 17 residues. Deletions cut 4 bases from V and 0 bases from J, with 19 bases between. The CDR3 is CASSRNGDRTSNYGYTF. CDR3 nucleotide sequence: TGTGCCAGCAGCCGGAACGGAGACAGGACGTCTAACTATGGCTACACCTTC.

The V call is TRBV6-1, the J call TRBJ2-1; D is uncertain. The CDR3 is 11 residues long. The V end was cut by 6 bases, the J end by 7 bases, with 7 bases between. Looked up from germline, CDR1 is MNHNS and CDR2 is SASEGT. CDR3 residues: CASRARNEQFF. The CDR3 coding sequence is TGTGCCAGCAGGGCCAGGAATGAGCAGTTCTTC.

The CDR3 sequence: CSAGPGQGRREQYF. For the CDR3, the DNA is TGCAGTGCAGGACCGGGACAGGGGAGGCGCGAGCAGTACTTC. The chain recombines TRBV20-1 with TRBJ2-7; 10 positions agree with TRBD1. The CDR3 contains 14 residues. Trimming removed 6 bases from V and 6 bases from J; junction bases left unmatched: 11. Germline V lookup: CDR1 DFQATT, CDR2 SNEGSKA (reference sequence).

This clonotype was found a few times. V gene TRBV20-1 combines with J gene TRBJ1-1; 8 bases are a match to TRBD1. CDR1 is DFQATT and CDR2 is SNEGSKA in the germline V gene (reference sequence). The CDR3 length is 15 residues. Losses at the gene ends were 6 bases for V and 4 bases for J; bases not matched to a gene: 13. CDR3 coding DNA: TGCAGTGCCCGACCCAGGACAGGGAGTGTCACTGAAGCTTTCTTT. Translating gives CSARPRTGSVTEAFF.

This clonotype was recorded a few times. The V gene is TRBV7-2, the J gene TRBJ2-2, with TRBD1 matching over 9 bases. Trimming cost V 8 bases and J 1 base; bases outside gene matches: 2. CDR1 is SGHTA and CDR2 is FQGNSA in the germline V gene. This CDR3 is built from 14 residues. The CDR3 region has the DNA TGTGCCAGCGGGGGACAGGGGAACACCGGGGAGCTGTTTTTT. Amino acids: CASGGQGNTGELFF.

This chain links TRBV20-1 with TRBJ2-2; TRBD1 or TRBD2 may be the D gene (5 bases each). Germline assignment: CDR1 DFQATT and CDR2 SNEGSKA (reference sequence). V was pared by 5 bases and J by 7 bases, with 17 bases between. CDR3 length: 14 amino acids. The CDR3 here is CSARDEGQGGELFF. CDR3 DNA sequence: TGCAGTGCTCGTGACGAGGGTCAGGGCGGGGAGCTGTTTTTT.

In its sample, this clonotype was seen many times. The chain recombines TRBV7-2 with TRBJ1-2; 7 nucleotides agree with TRBD1. V lost 5 bases and J lost 7; bases outside the gene matches: 7. This CDR3 contains 13 residues. Germline V gene sequence: CDR1 SGHTA, CDR2 FQGNSA. The CDR3 loop is CASSLTGSGGYTF. The CDR3 DNA is TGTGCCAGCAGCCTGACAGGGAGTGGTGGCTACACCTTC.